These T cell receptor beta chains were read from a single sample in a study of brain T cells in children with intractable seizures. Method: immunoSEQ multiplex PCR; TCRdb's copy keeps in-frame clones and lacks some. This sample has about 120,000 clones, with 94% found just once. The source material was peripheral blood, sampled at surgery. The receptors come from a boy younger than two with hemimegalencephaly and intractable seizures. Each CDR3 is given with its conserved first and last residue. Fields, in order: V gene, D gene, CDR3 length, J gene, clone size, CDR3 protein, CDR3 DNA. The D gene is left open where the match is weak. Clone size is shown for a subset of rows, as once, few, many or a class of expanded clone.

v_gene: TRBV7-2; d_gene: TRBD2; len: 15; j_gene: TRBJ2-2; abundance: .; CDR3aa: CASSSAGGPIGELFF; CDR3nt: TGTGCCAGCAGCTCCGCGGGAGGGCCGATCGGGGAGCTGTTTTTT
v_gene: TRBV9; d_gene: TRBD2; len: 15; j_gene: TRBJ2-1; abundance: .; CDR3aa: CASSVGSGGAHEQFF; CDR3nt: TGTGCCAGCAGCGTAGGGTCGGGAGGGGCACATGAGCAGTTCTTC
v_gene: TRBV5-4; d_gene: TRBD1; len: 11; j_gene: TRBJ1-4; abundance: few; CDR3aa: CASSSRGKLFF; CDR3nt: TGTGCCAGCAGCTCCAGGGGGAAACTGTTTTTT
v_gene: TRBV7-9; d_gene: TRBD2; len: 15; j_gene: TRBJ2-7; abundance: .; CDR3aa: CASSFLGEGLYEQYF; CDR3nt: TGTGCCAGCTCTTTTTTGGGGGAGGGCCTCTACGAGCAGTACTTC
v_gene: TRBV11-2; d_gene: .; len: 15; j_gene: TRBJ2-5; abundance: .; CDR3aa: CASSLVVGFGETQYF; CDR3nt: TGTGCCAGCAGCTTAGTAGTGGGATTCGGGGAGACCCAGTACTTC
v_gene: TRBV20-1; d_gene: .; len: 11; j_gene: TRBJ2-7; abundance: .; CDR3aa: CSARDAGEQYF; CDR3nt: TGCAGTGCTAGAGATGCCGGGGAGCAGTACTTC
v_gene: TRBV6-6; d_gene: TRBD2; len: 16; j_gene: TRBJ2-7; abundance: .; CDR3aa: CASSIPFASGSYEQYF; CDR3nt: TGTGCCAGCAGTATACCTTTCGCTAGCGGCTCCTACGAGCAGTACTTC
v_gene: TRBV11-3; d_gene: .; len: 15; j_gene: TRBJ2-7; abundance: .; CDR3aa: CATKTRTQVSNEQYF; CDR3nt: TGTGCCACCAAAACCCGGACACAGGTCTCCAACGAGCAGTACTTC
v_gene: TRBV6-5; d_gene: .; len: 12; j_gene: TRBJ2-5; abundance: .; CDR3aa: CASAADQETQYF; CDR3nt: TGTGCCAGCGCGGCAGACCAAGAGACCCAGTACTTC
v_gene: TRBV18; d_gene: TRBD2; len: 16; j_gene: TRBJ2-7; abundance: .; CDR3aa: CASAGLLGLAGNEQYF; CDR3nt: TGTGCCAGCGCGGGACTCCTGGGACTAGCGGGGAACGAGCAGTACTTC
v_gene: TRBV2; d_gene: .; len: 14; j_gene: TRBJ1-4; abundance: .; CDR3aa: CASNRVATNEKLFF; CDR3nt: TGTGCCAGCAACAGGGTGGCGACTAATGAAAAACTGTTTTTT
v_gene: TRBV28; d_gene: TRBD2; len: 14; j_gene: TRBJ2-1; abundance: .; CDR3aa: CASSTLAGVDEQFF; CDR3nt: TGTGCCAGCAGTACACTAGCGGGGGTTGATGAGCAGTTCTTC
v_gene: TRBV7-9; d_gene: .; len: 16; j_gene: TRBJ1-3; abundance: .; CDR3aa: CASRPGLSSSGNTIYF; CDR3nt: TGTGCCAGCAGACCCGGACTGTCCTCCTCTGGAAACACCATATATTTT
v_gene: TRBV6-5; d_gene: TRBD2; len: 14; j_gene: TRBJ2-1; abundance: .; CDR3aa: CASTGLAGVSEQFF; CDR3nt: TGTGCCAGCACGGGACTAGCGGGAGTCAGTGAGCAGTTCTTC
v_gene: TRBV7-8; d_gene: TRBD1; len: 17; j_gene: TRBJ1-3; abundance: .; CDR3aa: CASSPGQASLSGNTIYF; CDR3nt: TGTGCCAGCAGCCCGGGACAGGCCTCCCTCTCTGGAAACACCATATATTTT
v_gene: TRBV19; d_gene: TRBD2; len: 16; j_gene: TRBJ2-1; abundance: .; CDR3aa: CASSMWLAGGPVGRFF; CDR3nt: TGTGCCAGTAGTATGTGGCTAGCGGGAGGGCCTGTAGGACGGTTCTTC
v_gene: TRBV20-1; d_gene: TRBD2; len: 17; j_gene: TRBJ2-7; abundance: .; CDR3aa: CSASHYLAAERPYEQYF; CDR3nt: TGCAGTGCTAGTCACTACCTAGCGGCCGAACGGCCCTACGAGCAGTACTTC
v_gene: TRBV18; d_gene: .; len: 14; j_gene: TRBJ1-4; abundance: .; CDR3aa: CASSPTGVEEKLFF; CDR3nt: TGTGCCAGCTCACCCACCGGAGTAGAAGAAAAACTGTTTTTT
v_gene: TRBV28; d_gene: TRBD1; len: 18; j_gene: TRBJ1-2; abundance: .; CDR3aa: CASRLTRDRVIRPYGYTF; CDR3nt: TGTGCCAGCAGACTGACCCGGGACAGGGTGATTCGCCCCTATGGCTACACCTTC
v_gene: TRBV7-3; d_gene: TRBD1; len: 15; j_gene: TRBJ2-1; abundance: .; CDR3aa: CASSLVQGEIYEQFF; CDR3nt: TGTGCCAGCAGCTTAGTCCAGGGGGAGATCTATGAGCAGTTCTTC
v_gene: TRBV11-2; d_gene: TRBD1; len: 15; j_gene: TRBJ2-1; abundance: .; CDR3aa: CASRNRGSSYNEQFF; CDR3nt: TGTGCCAGCAGAAACAGGGGAAGCTCCTACAATGAGCAGTTCTTC
v_gene: TRBV7-2; d_gene: .; len: 16; j_gene: TRBJ2-5; abundance: .; CDR3aa: CASSLGRRGNQETQYF; CDR3nt: TGTGCCAGCAGCTTAGGACGGAGGGGAAATCAAGAGACCCAGTACTTC
v_gene: TRBV9; d_gene: .; len: 16; j_gene: TRBJ1-3; abundance: .; CDR3aa: CASSAPDRVAGNTIYF; CDR3nt: TGTGCCAGCAGCGCGCCGGACAGAGTCGCTGGAAACACCATATATTTT
v_gene: TRBV4-1; d_gene: .; len: 14; j_gene: TRBJ1-4; abundance: .; CDR3aa: CASSHRATNEKLFF; CDR3nt: TGCGCCAGCAGCCACCGCGCAACTAATGAAAAACTGTTTTTT
v_gene: TRBV27; d_gene: .; len: 16; j_gene: TRBJ2-7; abundance: .; CDR3aa: CASSLLGEKRSYEQYF; CDR3nt: TGTGCCAGCAGTTTACTGGGGGAGAAGCGTTCCTACGAGCAGTACTTC
v_gene: TRBV6-6; d_gene: .; len: 14; j_gene: TRBJ2-3; abundance: .; CDR3aa: CASSYDRSTDTQYF; CDR3nt: TGTGCCAGCAGTTACGACCGCAGCACAGATACGCAGTATTTT
v_gene: TRBV2; d_gene: TRBD2; len: 12; j_gene: TRBJ2-5; abundance: .; CDR3aa: CASRAGGETQYF; CDR3nt: TGTGCCAGCAGGGCGGGAGGGGAGACCCAGTACTTC
v_gene: TRBV10-3; d_gene: .; len: 13; j_gene: TRBJ2-1; abundance: .; CDR3aa: CATTGSSYNEQFF; CDR3nt: TGTGCCACAACAGGGAGCTCCTACAATGAGCAGTTCTTC
v_gene: TRBV7-9; d_gene: TRBD2; len: 16; j_gene: TRBJ2-7; abundance: .; CDR3aa: CASSLASGRASYEQYF; CDR3nt: TGTGCCAGCAGCTTAGCGAGCGGGAGGGCCTCCTACGAGCAGTACTTC
v_gene: TRBV7-9; d_gene: TRBD1; len: 18; j_gene: TRBJ2-2; abundance: .; CDR3aa: CANQLAFRDRGNVGELFF; CDR3nt: TGTGCCAACCAACTCGCTTTCCGGGACAGGGGGAATGTCGGGGAGCTGTTTTTT
v_gene: TRBV10-2; d_gene: TRBD1; len: 14; j_gene: TRBJ2-3; abundance: .; CDR3aa: CASSEPGQTDTQYF; CDR3nt: TGCGCCAGCAGTGAGCCGGGACAGACAGATACGCAGTATTTT
v_gene: TRBV5-1; d_gene: TRBD1; len: 14; j_gene: TRBJ2-3; abundance: .; CDR3aa: CASSFEQGADTQYF; CDR3nt: TGCGCCAGCAGCTTCGAACAGGGGGCAGATACGCAGTATTTT
v_gene: TRBV11-3; d_gene: .; len: 13; j_gene: TRBJ2-2; abundance: many; CDR3aa: CASSLPASGELFF; CDR3nt: TGTGCCAGCAGCTTACCCGCATCCGGGGAGCTGTTTTTT
v_gene: TRBV3-1/TRBV3-2; d_gene: .; len: 16; j_gene: TRBJ1-2; abundance: .; CDR3aa: CASSQAAAFPLKSYTF; CDR3nt: TGTGCCAGCAGCCAAGCCGCAGCCTTTCCACTGAAGAGCTACACCTTC
v_gene: TRBV7-2; d_gene: .; len: 15; j_gene: TRBJ1-3; abundance: .; CDR3aa: CASSWTAPSGNTIYF; CDR3nt: TGTGCCAGCAGCTGGACGGCTCCCTCTGGAAACACCATATATTTT
v_gene: TRBV2; d_gene: .; len: 14; j_gene: TRBJ2-7; abundance: .; CDR3aa: CASVKFTSNAEQYF; CDR3nt: TGTGCCAGCGTTAAATTTACTAGCAACGCCGAGCAGTACTTC
v_gene: TRBV19; d_gene: .; len: 16; j_gene: TRBJ1-3; abundance: .; CDR3aa: CASSFGTPALVNTIYF; CDR3nt: TGTGCCAGTAGTTTCGGGACTCCGGCACTCGTTAACACCATATATTTT
v_gene: TRBV6-2/TRBV6-3; d_gene: .; len: 13; j_gene: TRBJ1-3; abundance: .; CDR3aa: CASSYSGGNTIYF; CDR3nt: TGTGCCAGCAGTTACTCGGGAGGAAACACCATATATTTT
v_gene: TRBV29-1; d_gene: TRBD1; len: 11; j_gene: TRBJ1-1; abundance: .; CDR3aa: CSADRGREAFF; CDR3nt: TGCAGCGCTGACAGGGGGCGTGAAGCTTTCTTT
v_gene: TRBV12-3/TRBV12-4; d_gene: .; len: 11; j_gene: TRBJ1-2; abundance: .; CDR3aa: CASSSVRGYTF; CDR3nt: TGTGCCAGCAGTTCCGTTAGGGGCTACACCTTC
v_gene: TRBV5-4; d_gene: TRBD2; len: 16; j_gene: TRBJ2-2; abundance: .; CDR3aa: CASSHIAGESTGELFF; CDR3nt: TGTGCCAGCAGCCACATAGCGGGAGAGTCCACCGGGGAGCTGTTTTTT
v_gene: TRBV5-1; d_gene: .; len: 14; j_gene: TRBJ1-2; abundance: .; CDR3aa: CASSLLGGYSGYTF; CDR3nt: TGCGCCAGCAGCTTGTTAGGGGGATATAGTGGCTACACCTTC
v_gene: TRBV27; d_gene: TRBD2; len: 15; j_gene: TRBJ2-5; abundance: .; CDR3aa: CASSALGGDQETQYF; CDR3nt: TGTGCCAGCAGTGCCCTTGGGGGGGACCAAGAGACCCAGTACTTC
v_gene: TRBV12-5; d_gene: TRBD2; len: 14; j_gene: TRBJ2-3; abundance: .; CDR3aa: CASGLGLDLDTQYF; CDR3nt: TGTGCTAGTGGTCTTGGACTAGACCTGGATACGCAGTATTTT
v_gene: TRBV11-2; d_gene: TRBD1; len: 17; j_gene: TRBJ2-5; abundance: .; CDR3aa: CASSFTRDRGRQETQYF; CDR3nt: TGTGCCAGCAGCTTTACCCGGGACAGGGGACGCCAAGAGACCCAGTACTTC
v_gene: TRBV12-3/TRBV12-4; d_gene: .; len: 12; j_gene: TRBJ2-7; abundance: .; CDR3aa: CASSLNVGEQYF; CDR3nt: TGTGCCAGCAGTTTAAACGTGGGGGAGCAGTACTTC
v_gene: TRBV10-3; d_gene: .; len: 10; j_gene: TRBJ1-2; abundance: .; CDR3aa: CATSPRGNTF; CDR3nt: TGTGCCACCTCGCCCAGGGGAAACACCTTC
v_gene: TRBV28; d_gene: TRBD1; len: 14; j_gene: TRBJ1-2; abundance: .; CDR3aa: CASSLRTGRDGYTF; CDR3nt: TGTGCCAGCAGTTTAAGGACAGGGAGGGATGGCTACACCTTC
v_gene: TRBV29-1; d_gene: .; len: 12; j_gene: TRBJ1-1; abundance: once; CDR3aa: CSVVWGNTEAFF; CDR3nt: TGCAGCGTTGTATGGGGAAACACTGAAGCTTTCTTT
v_gene: TRBV5-1; d_gene: TRBD2; len: 17; j_gene: TRBJ2-1; abundance: once; CDR3aa: CASSFRLAGSSYNEQFF; CDR3nt: TGCGCCAGCAGCTTCCGACTAGCGGGGTCCTCCTACAATGAGCAGTTCTTC
v_gene: TRBV3-1/TRBV3-2; d_gene: .; len: 15; j_gene: TRBJ2-5; abundance: .; CDR3aa: CASSRLLGGTGTQYF; CDR3nt: TGTGCCAGCAGCCGTCTGTTAGGGGGGACTGGGACCCAGTACTTC
v_gene: TRBV19; d_gene: .; len: 15; j_gene: TRBJ1-2; abundance: .; CDR3aa: CASSIPGRPNYGYTF; CDR3nt: TGTGCCAGTAGTATTCCCGGACGCCCAAACTATGGCTACACCTTC
v_gene: TRBV11-3; d_gene: TRBD2; len: 15; j_gene: TRBJ2-7; abundance: .; CDR3aa: CASSPRTSGAYEQYF; CDR3nt: TGTGCCAGCAGCCCACGGACTAGCGGGGCCTACGAGCAGTACTTC
v_gene: TRBV15; d_gene: .; len: 15; j_gene: TRBJ2-1; abundance: .; CDR3aa: CATSREGREVNEQFF; CDR3nt: TGTGCCACCAGCAGAGAGGGAAGGGAGGTCAATGAGCAGTTCTTC